These 28 T cell receptor beta chains were sequenced from one sample in a study of PD-L1 blockade in urothelial cancer. Profiled with immunoSEQ multiplex PCR; TCRdb holds only in-frame clones, not every one. The sample includes more than 45,000 clones, 86% seen only once; the top ten take 16%. The source material was PBMCs, sampled around atezolizumab (anti-PD-L1) treatment. The receptors shown here come from a man in his sixties with urothelial cancer.

The V gene is TRBV5-5, the J gene TRBJ2-1; 7 bases are a match to TRBD2. In germline, CDR1 is SGHKS, CDR2 YYEKEE (reference sequence). The J segment lost 4 bases and the V segment lost 1 base, leaving 5 bases of the junction unmatched. This CDR3 has 15 amino acids. This CDR3 reads CASSLRLAGYNEQFF. CDR3 bases: TGTGCCAGCAGCTTGAGACTAGCAGGGTACAATGAGCAGTTCTTC.

This chain connects TRBV4-1 to TRBJ2-4; weak D call: TRBD1 (7 bases). Germline lookup yields CDR1 MGHRA and CDR2 YSYEKL. This CDR3 is built from 15 residues. Trimming shortened V by 0 bases and J by 6 bases, and 12 bases separated the two germline ends. This CDR3 reads CASSQEGRDRNIQYF. The CDR3 nucleotides read TGCGCCAGCAGCCAAGAGGGGCGGGACAGAAACATTCAGTACTTC.

Only one count was recorded for this clone. This chain connects TRBV25-1 to TRBJ2-5; TRBD2 matches at 14 bases. There are 17 residues in the CDR3. Germline V gives CDR1 MGHDK, CDR2 SYGVNS. Trimming at V came to 1 base and at J to 2 bases, leaving 3 bases not matched to a gene. DNA for the CDR3: TGTGCCAGCAGTGAATGGGGGACTAGCGGGAGACAAGAGACCCAGTACTTC. Translation: CASSEWGTSGRQETQYF.

The J gene is TRBJ2-1, the V gene TRBV7-9; 9 bases line up with TRBD1. This CDR3 comprises 15 residues. Germline V CDR1 and CDR2: SEHNR, FQNEAQ (reference sequence). V shed 3 bases, J shed 7 bases, and the junction held 7 bases outside the gene matches. This chain's CDR3 is CASSFMGQGGNEQFF. Written as DNA, the CDR3 is TGTGCCAGCAGCTTCATGGGACAGGGTGGTAATGAGCAGTTCTTC.

The chain employs TRBV28 and TRBJ2-3; D is unresolved. Germline V gene sequence: CDR1 MDHEN, CDR2 SYDVKM. Trimming took 1 base from V and 0 from J, leaving 2 bases between them. This CDR3 has 13 amino acids. DNA of the CDR3: TGTGCCAGCAGTTTATCGAGCACAGATACGCAGTATTTT. It is translated as CASSLSSTDTQYF. Using reference TRBV28 and TRBJ2-3 for the parts outside the CDR3, the full variable domain is DVKVTQSSRYLVKRTGEKVFLECVQDMDHENMFWYRQDPGLGLRLIYFSYDVKMKEKGDIPEGYSVSREKKERFSLILESASTNQTSMYLCASSLSSTDTQYFGPGTRLTVL.

The chain uses TRBV10-3 and TRBJ2-1; D is unclear. Germline CDR1 is ENHRY and CDR2 is SYGVKD. This CDR3 has 12 amino acids. V shed 4 bases and J shed 12 bases, with 13 bases lying between them. In DNA, the CDR3 is TGTGCCATCAGTGCCCCGACTTCGGTGCAGTTCTTC. It encodes CAISAPTSVQFF.

The gene calls are TRBV9 and TRBJ1-2, with D possibly matching TRBD1 (6 bases). The V end lost 0 bases, the J end lost 4 bases, and 13 bases lay between the germline ends. The CDR3 length is 15 residues. Germline assignment: CDR1 SGDLS and CDR2 YYNGEE. This CDR3 is CASSVGTANLYGYTF. In DNA form, the CDR3 reads TGTGCCAGCAGCGTAGGGACAGCTAACCTCTATGGCTACACCTTC.

J is TRBJ2-3 and V is TRBV4-1; TRBD2 aligns across 14 bases. This CDR3 has 16 residues. Germline lookup yields CDR1 MGHRA and CDR2 YSYEKL. V trimming: 1 base; J trimming: 3 bases; junction bases outside the gene matches: 0. The CDR3 sequence: CASSQGLAGGTDTQYF. In nucleotides, the CDR3 is TGCGCCAGCAGCCAAGGACTAGCGGGGGGGACAGATACGCAGTATTTT.

Worth noting for this clone: One junction end does not reproduce the germline sequence, and a read error may be involved. Other DNA sequences within the sample encode an identical CDR3. The rearrangement links TRBV15 to TRBJ2-7, with D possibly TRBD1 on 6 matching bases. Germline V gives CDR1 LNHNV, CDR2 YYDKDF (reference sequence). CDR3 length: 14 amino acids. The CDR3 DNA sequence: TGTGCCACCAGCAGAGTACAGGGTATCTACGAACAGTACTTC. Translating gives CATSRVQGIYEQYF.

The V call is TRBV5-1, the J call TRBJ1-1, with 11 bases fitting TRBD1. Trimming took 4 bases from V and 10 from J; bases not matched to a gene: 3. There are 12 residues in the CDR3. Germline V CDR1 and CDR2: SGHRS, YFSETQ. The CDR3 is CASSMGQGGAFF. The CDR3 DNA is TGCGCCAGCAGCATGGGACAGGGGGGAGCTTTCTTT.

This clone was picked up a small number of times. V is TRBV29-1 and J is TRBJ1-1; TRBD1 matches at 9 bases. Germline V gene sequence: CDR1 SQVTM, CDR2 ANQGSEA. Trimming removed 6 bases from V and 3 bases from J; junction bases left unmatched: 8. The CDR3 length is 14 residues. CDR3 sequence (DNA): TGCAGCGTGTGGTCACAGGGGGCCCACACTGAAGCTTTCTTT. It yields the protein CSVWSQGAHTEAFF.

The chain recombines TRBV5-1 with TRBJ2-7; weak D call: TRBD1 (6 bases). The germline V gene encodes CDR1 SGHRS and CDR2 YFSETQ. The CDR3 has 13 residues. Trimming took 4 bases from V and 2 from J, leaving 10 bases between them. CDR3 nucleotide sequence: TGCGCCAGCAGCGGGACATCCCCCTACGAGCAGTACTTC. It encodes CASSGTSPYEQYF.

The chain uses TRBV5-1 and TRBJ2-3; 9 bases are a match to TRBD1. Germline V gives CDR1 SGHRS, CDR2 YFSETQ. Trimming at V came to 2 bases and at J to 5 bases, leaving 9 bases not matched to a gene. The CDR3 sequence is 16 residues long. The CDR3 here is CASSFRDRDLRDTQYF. DNA for the CDR3: TGCGCCAGCAGCTTCCGGGACAGGGATTTAAGAGATACGCAGTATTTT. Variable domain in full (rest from reference TRBV5-1 and TRBJ2-3): KAGVTQTPRYLIKTRGQQVTLSCSPISGHRSVSWYQQTPGQGLQFLFEYFSETQRNKGNFPGRFSGRQFSNSRSEMNVSTLELGDSALYLCASSFRDRDLRDTQYFGPGTRLTVL.

The chain employs TRBV11-2 and TRBJ2-1; 7 bases fit TRBD2. This CDR3 region has 15 residues. Looked up from germline, CDR1 is SGHAT and CDR2 is FQNNGV. V shed 5 bases, J shed 4 bases, and the junction held 8 bases outside the gene matches. The CDR3, as DNA: TGTGCCAGCAGCCCCGGACTAGTAGTATACAATGAGCAGTTCTTC. Translating gives CASSPGLVVYNEQFF.

The rearrangement uses TRBV11-2 and TRBJ2-5, with TRBD2 as a possible D gene (6 bases). The ends were cut back, 6 bases at V and 5 bases at J, with 13 bases in the middle. This CDR3 spans 13 amino acids. The germline V gene encodes CDR1 SGHAT and CDR2 FQNNGV. The CDR3 region has the DNA TGTGCCAGCAGTTGGCCCCGGGGGGAGACCCAGTACTTC. It yields the protein CASSWPRGETQYF.

The chain recombines TRBV27 with TRBJ2-7; a weak D match, TRBD2 (6 bases). The CDR3 has 15 residues. Germline CDR1 MNHEY, CDR2 SMNVEV (reference sequence). The germline V and J ends were trimmed by 5 bases and 5 bases, with 19 bases remaining between them. This CDR3 is CASSQSMGLRDEQYF. The CDR3 bases are TGTGCCAGCAGTCAATCGATGGGACTGCGGGACGAGCAGTACTTC.

This clone was observed a few times. The gene calls are TRBV19 and TRBJ1-5; D gene ambiguous. Trimming cost V 9 bases and J 0 bases, with 15 bases left between them. Germline CDR1 LNHDA, CDR2 SQIVND (reference sequence). The CDR3 consists of 15 residues. CDR3 loop: CASGKTLNSNQPQHF. CDR3 coding DNA: TGTGCCAGCGGGAAAACGCTCAATAGCAATCAGCCCCAGCATTTT.

The J gene is TRBJ1-3, the V gene TRBV2; no clear D gene. CDR3 length equals 12 residues. Germline V gene data show CDR1 as SNHLY and CDR2 as FYNNEI. Trimming cost V 7 bases and J 4 bases, with 8 bases left between them. The CDR3 DNA reads as TGTGCCAGCATAACGGGAGGAAACACCATATATTTT. As protein: CASITGGNTIYF. Filled out from reference TRBV2 and TRBJ1-3, the complete variable domain reads EPEVTQTPSHQVTQMGQEVILRCVPISNHLYFYWYRQILGQKVEFLVSFYNNEISEKSEIFDDQFSVERPDGSNFTLKIRSTKLEDSAMYFCASITGGNTIYFGEGSWLTVV.

The gene calls are TRBV9 and TRBJ2-5, with a possible D match to TRBD1 (5 bases). The V end was cut by 5 bases, the J end by 5 bases, with 13 bases between. CDR1 is SGDLS, CDR2 YYNGEE, per germline. CDR3 size: 13 residues. CDR3 sequence reads: CASSYSHRETQYF. CDR3 nucleotide sequence: TGTGCCAGCAGTTACTCCCACAGGGAGACCCAGTACTTC.

This chain joins TRBV4-1 and TRBJ1-3, with D maybe TRBD1 (6 bases). Germline V gene sequence: CDR1 MGHRA, CDR2 YSYEKL. The CDR3 loop spans 18 amino acids. Trimming cost V 0 bases and J 0 bases, with 15 bases left between them. CDR3 coding DNA: TGCGCCAGCAGCCAAGATCGACCAGGGGTAATCTCTGGAAACACCATATATTTT. Translated, it gives CASSQDRPGVISGNTIYF.

The chain is built from TRBV13 and TRBJ2-3; 10 bases are shared with TRBD1. CDR1 is PRHDT and CDR2 is FYEKMQ in the germline V gene (reference sequence). With 0 bases clipped from V and 2 bases from J, the junction kept 8 bases outside the gene matches. The CDR3 length is 18 residues. CDR3 sequence reads: CASSLGLGQGENTDTQYF. The CDR3, as DNA: TGTGCCAGCAGCTTAGGCCTAGGACAGGGGGAAAACACAGATACGCAGTATTTT.

This rearrangement joins TRBV27 to TRBJ1-6; D gene ambiguous. The ends were cut back, 6 bases at V and 10 bases at J, with 22 bases in the middle. Germline V gene lookup returns CDR1 MNHEY and CDR2 SMNVEV (reference sequence). The CDR3 has 16 residues. The CDR3 coding sequence is TGTGCCAGCAGCCTCCGGGGTACAGCCCTGGGGTCACCCCTCCACTTT. This codes for CASSLRGTALGSPLHF.

The chain is built from TRBV28 and TRBJ1-1; D gene ambiguous. CDR1 MDHEN and CDR2 SYDVKM come from the germline V gene. Trimming stripped 6 bases from V and 4 bases from J, with 18 bases between. This CDR3 has 15 residues. The CDR3 protein is CASSTGAVSGTEAFF. The DNA of the CDR3 is TGTGCCAGCAGCACCGGAGCGGTGTCGGGCACTGAAGCTTTCTTT.

This sequence joins TRBV6-5 and TRBJ1-2; the match to TRBD1 covers 12 bases. Germline CDR1 MNHEY, CDR2 SVGAGI. V lost 6 bases, J lost 5 bases, and 4 bases stayed unmatched. This CDR3 comprises 14 residues. CDR3 protein: CASRRDRGLYGYTF. For the CDR3, the DNA is TGTGCCAGCAGAAGGGACAGGGGGCTTTATGGCTACACCTTC.

CDR3 coding DNA: TGTGCCTGGAGTGAAGGACAGCTATATAGCAATCAGCCCCAGCATTTT. This codes for CAWSEGQLYSNQPQHF. This chain connects TRBV30 to TRBJ1-5; D may be TRBD1 (6 bases). CDR1 and CDR2 (germline): GTSNPN, SVGIG (reference sequence). The CDR3 consists of 16 residues. V shed 1 base and J shed 0 bases, with 13 bases lying between them.

This rearrangement joins TRBV30 to TRBJ2-5; TRBD1 matches at 7 bases. The CDR3 is 16 amino acids. Germline CDR1 GTSNPN, CDR2 SVGIG (reference sequence). The V gene end was trimmed by 3 bases and the J gene end by 5 bases; junction bases not matched to a gene: 15. The CDR3, as DNA: TGTGCCTGGAGGCCGGGACAGTCAACGTCCGGCGAGACCCAGTACTTC. It encodes CAWRPGQSTSGETQYF. The variable domain in full, with the rest retrieved from reference TRBV30 and TRBJ2-5, is SQTIHQWPATLVQPVGSPLSLECTVEGTSNPNLYWYRQAAGRGLQLLFYSVGIGQISSEVPQNLSASRPQDRQFILSSKKLLLSDSGFYLCAWRPGQSTSGETQYFGPGTRLLVL.

The V and J genes are TRBV5-8 and TRBJ2-1; weak D call: TRBD1 (5 bases). The length of the CDR3 is 13 residues. V lost 2 bases, J lost 4 bases, and 7 bases lay in between. Looked up from germline, CDR1 is SGHTS and CDR2 is YDEGEE. In DNA, the CDR3 is TGTGCCAGCAGCTTCCGACAGTACAATGAGCAGTTCTTC. Its protein product is CASSFRQYNEQFF. Combining the CDR3 with reference TRBV5-8 and TRBJ2-1 gives the whole variable domain EAGVTQSPTHLIKTRGQQATLRCSPISGHTSVYWYQQALGLGLQFLLWYDEGEERNRGNFPPRFSGRQFPNYSSELNVNALELEDSALYLCASSFRQYNEQFFGPGTRLTVL.

This chain connects TRBV7-8 to TRBJ2-7; a possible D gene is TRBD1 (6 bases). Germline V gene lookup returns CDR1 SGHVS and CDR2 FQNEAQ. CDR3 size: 12 residues. With 1 base removed from V and 5 bases from J, the gap between germline ends came to 6 bases. The CDR3 sequence is CASSLDRDEQYF. DNA of the CDR3: TGTGCCAGCAGCTTAGACAGGGACGAGCAGTACTTC.